The present T cell receptor (beta chain) was sequenced within a study of cytomegalovirus exposure and HLA in healthy donors. A multiplex PCR was run with 60 Vbeta primers and 13 Jbeta primers. Clones were sequenced by immunoSEQ multiplex PCR, and TCRdb holds only the in-frame ones, with some missing. Of around 250,000 clones in the sample, approximately 80% were seen once. Germline CDR1 is SGHNT and CDR2 is YYREEE (reference sequence). This CDR3 comprises 15 residues. The V and J ends lost 3 bases and 6 bases respectively, with 16 bases between them. Sequenced: PBMCs. The chain couples TRBV5-4 to TRBJ2-1, with a tentative D call TRBD2 (5 bases). This sequence was found in a woman in her fifties or sixties in good health and CMV-seropositive. The CDR3 nucleotides are TGTGCCAGCAGCTCCTCCAGCCCTGGAGGCAATGAGCAGTTCTTC. Translated, it gives CASSSSSPGGNEQFF.